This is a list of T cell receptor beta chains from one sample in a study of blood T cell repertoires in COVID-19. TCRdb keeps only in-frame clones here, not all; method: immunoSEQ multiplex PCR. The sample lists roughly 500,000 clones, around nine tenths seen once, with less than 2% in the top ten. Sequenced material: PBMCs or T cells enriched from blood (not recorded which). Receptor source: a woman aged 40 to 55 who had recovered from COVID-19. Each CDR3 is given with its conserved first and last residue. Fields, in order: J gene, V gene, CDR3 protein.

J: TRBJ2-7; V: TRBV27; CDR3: CASSSPGNYEQYF
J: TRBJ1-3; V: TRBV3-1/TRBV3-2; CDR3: CASSQDPSDGNTIYF
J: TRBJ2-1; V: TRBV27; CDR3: CASSMGGSYNEQFF
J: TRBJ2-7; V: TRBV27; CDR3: CASSLGGTSGIYEQYF
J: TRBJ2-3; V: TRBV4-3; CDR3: CASSQDIAGSTDTQYF
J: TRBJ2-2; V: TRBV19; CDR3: CASIGRGRGGELFF
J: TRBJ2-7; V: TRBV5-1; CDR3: CASSVLAGGPPTYEQYF
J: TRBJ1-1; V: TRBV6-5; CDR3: CASSYLADTEAFF
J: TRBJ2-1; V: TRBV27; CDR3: CASSLLQGLGDNEQFF
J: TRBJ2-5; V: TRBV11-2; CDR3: CASSRSGTETQYF
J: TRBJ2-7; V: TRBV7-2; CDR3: CASSEGGTGNEQYF
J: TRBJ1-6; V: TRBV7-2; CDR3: CASSLEARTSNSPLHF
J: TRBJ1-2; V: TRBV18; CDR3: CASSPPREGYGYTF
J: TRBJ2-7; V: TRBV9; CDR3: CASSPRGERDDEQYF
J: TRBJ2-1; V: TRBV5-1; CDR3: CASSFSGSSYNEQFF
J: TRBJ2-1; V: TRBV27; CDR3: CASRLAGGNEQFF
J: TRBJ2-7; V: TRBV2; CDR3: CASSDTSLSGRSDEQYF
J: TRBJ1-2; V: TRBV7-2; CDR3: CASSLDVVRGPNYGYTF
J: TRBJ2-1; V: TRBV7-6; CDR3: CASSLKILAAGRDYNEQFF
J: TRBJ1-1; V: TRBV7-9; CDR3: CASSLPPGLGGNTEAFF
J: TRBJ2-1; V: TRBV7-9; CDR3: CASSWTPGTGYHNEQFF
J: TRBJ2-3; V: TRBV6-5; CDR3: CASSSKDTQYF
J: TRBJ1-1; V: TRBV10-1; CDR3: CASSDWTGGNTEAFF
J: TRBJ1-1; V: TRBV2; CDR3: CASSVQGAATEAFF
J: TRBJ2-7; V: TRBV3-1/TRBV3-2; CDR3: CASSQGDRGPYEQYF
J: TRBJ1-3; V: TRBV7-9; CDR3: CASSPLGNTIYF
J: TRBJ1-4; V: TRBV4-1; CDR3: CASSPYGQGSNWSEKLFF
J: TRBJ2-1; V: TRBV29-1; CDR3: CSVPGMAGVGNEQFF
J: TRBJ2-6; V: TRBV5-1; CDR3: CASSSPSGTGANVLTF
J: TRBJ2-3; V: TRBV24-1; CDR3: CATSGGGTFTDTQYF
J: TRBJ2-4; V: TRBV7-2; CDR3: CASSSQTGTALAKNIQYF
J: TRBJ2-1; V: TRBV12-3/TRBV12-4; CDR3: CASSLARAEQFF
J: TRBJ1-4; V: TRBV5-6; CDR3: CASSRGQAFNEKLFF
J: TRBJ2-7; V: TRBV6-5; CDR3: CASSLFGQQTYEQYF
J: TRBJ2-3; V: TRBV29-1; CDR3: CSGGQGTDTQYF
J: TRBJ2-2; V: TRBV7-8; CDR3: CASSHTGGTGELFF
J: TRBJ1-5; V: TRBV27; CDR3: CASSFRDTQQPQHF
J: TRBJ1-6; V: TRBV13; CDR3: CASSFLTGHSPLHF
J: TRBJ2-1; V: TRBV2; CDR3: CASSVGAWSSSYNEQFF
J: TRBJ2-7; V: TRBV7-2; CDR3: CASSTGAAEQYF
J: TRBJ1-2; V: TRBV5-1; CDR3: CASSFGQNYGYTF
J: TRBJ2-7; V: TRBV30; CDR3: CAWSPWQGANEQYF
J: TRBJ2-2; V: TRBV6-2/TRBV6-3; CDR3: CASSSDRTGINTGELFF
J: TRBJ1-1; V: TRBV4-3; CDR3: CASSQGGNTEAFF
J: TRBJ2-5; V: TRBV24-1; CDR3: CATSPPQETQYF
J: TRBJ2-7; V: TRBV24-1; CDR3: CATSDSGGQIEQYF
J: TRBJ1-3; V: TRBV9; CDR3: CASSQDRDYSGNTIYF
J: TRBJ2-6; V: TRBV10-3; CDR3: CAINAGTTISGANVLTF
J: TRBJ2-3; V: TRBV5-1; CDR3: CASSDQTRASTDTQYF
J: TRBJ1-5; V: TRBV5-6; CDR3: CASSQIRGGDNQPQHF
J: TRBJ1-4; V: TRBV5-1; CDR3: CASSLAWGRNEKLFF
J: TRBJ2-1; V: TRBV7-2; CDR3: CASSHTRGHKDSYNEQFF
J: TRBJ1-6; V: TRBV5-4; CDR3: CASSLGTEYNSPLHF
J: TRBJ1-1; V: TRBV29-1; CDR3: CSVFEGNTEAFF
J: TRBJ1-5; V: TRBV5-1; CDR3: CASSPQGGSNQPQHF
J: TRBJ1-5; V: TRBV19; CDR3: CASSINRDQPQHF
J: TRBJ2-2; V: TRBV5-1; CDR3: CASSFSGSGKTGELFF